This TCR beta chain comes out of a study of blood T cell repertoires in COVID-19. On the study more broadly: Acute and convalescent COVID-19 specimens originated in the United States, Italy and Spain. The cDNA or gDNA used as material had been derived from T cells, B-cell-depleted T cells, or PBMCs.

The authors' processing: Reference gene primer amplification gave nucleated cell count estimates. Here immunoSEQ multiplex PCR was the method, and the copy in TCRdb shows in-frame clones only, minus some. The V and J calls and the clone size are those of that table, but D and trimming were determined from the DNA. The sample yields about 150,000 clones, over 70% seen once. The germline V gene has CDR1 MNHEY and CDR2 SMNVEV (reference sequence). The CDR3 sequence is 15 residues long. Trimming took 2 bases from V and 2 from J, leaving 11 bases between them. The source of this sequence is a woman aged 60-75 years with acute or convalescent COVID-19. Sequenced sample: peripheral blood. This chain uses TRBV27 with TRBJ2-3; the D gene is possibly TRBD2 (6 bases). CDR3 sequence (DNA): TGTGCCAGCAGTTTACTCGGGGGTGCCACAGATACGCAGTATTTT. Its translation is CASSLLGGATDTQYF.